This T cell receptor (beta chain) was recovered during a study of tumor-infiltrating lymphocytes in localized non-small cell lung cancer. About the study: Some samples were collected after neoadjuvant chemotherapy; smokers, never-smokers and several histologies were included. Each patient gave resected tumor and non-adjacent uninvolved lung tissue.

Profiled with immunoSEQ multiplex PCR; TCRdb holds only in-frame clones, not every one. Of about 10,000 clones listed, around 64% are singletons. CDR3 length: 15 amino acids. Trimming at V came to 4 bases and at J to 0 bases, leaving 5 bases not matched to a gene. Germline values: CDR1 SGHDT, CDR2 YYEEEE. Study-level points and caveats: T-cell fraction did not differ between immunotypes IM1 and IM2. Available tissue quantity limited TCR sequencing to a patient subset.

Of note for this clone: The antigen is undetermined.

The sequence derives from a human donor with non-small cell lung cancer. This chain joins TRBV5-6 and TRBJ2-7; the match to TRBD1 covers 9 bases. Sequences were obtained from uninvolved lung tissue not adjacent to the tumor. CDR3 sequence: CASSAQGASSYEQYF. The CDR3 coding sequence is TGTGCCAGCAGCGCACAGGGGGCAAGCTCCTACGAGCAGTACTTC.